What follows are 32 T cell receptor beta chains derived from one specimen sequenced in a study of sequential checkpoint blockade in melanoma (dated by TCRdb to between 2019 and 2020). The library was built by means of the immunoSEQ multiplex PCR assay. The immuneACCESS repertoire file appears here via TCRdb, limited to in-frame rearrangements. These files lack a portion of the clones; in checked studies, under half of the deficit traces to unresolved V genes, and the cause of the others is not known. The sample table lists about 3,800 clones, roughly 20% of them with a count of one. The ten biggest clones cover 20% to 25% of the sample. This sample's treatment or condition label indicates: randomized to nivolumab then ipilimumab (arm A) or the reverse (arm B). This specimen was tumor tissue (inferred from file names), taken from a patient given nivolumab and ipilimumab in sequence. The receptors here all came from a human donor with melanoma.

By sample fraction, this clone is medium-sized. V is TRBV11-3 and J is TRBJ2-1; D might be TRBD2 (5 bases). Per the germline V gene, CDR1 is SGHNT and CDR2 is YENEEA. The CDR3 loop spans 18 amino acids. Trimming removed 1 base at V and 6 bases at J, with 22 bases between. CDR3 nucleotide sequence: TGTGCCAGCAGCTTAGGGCTTCTTAGCGCGATTTGGCGCAATGAGCAGTTCTTC. This encodes CASSLGLLSAIWRNEQFF.

By share, this clone ranks as medium-sized. The chain employs TRBV6-8 and TRBJ2-2, with D perhaps matching TRBD1 (6 bases). Germline lookup yields CDR1 MNHGY and CDR2 SAAAGT. Between the trimmed V and J ends, which lost 0 bases and 6 bases, there was a span of 11 bases. This CDR3 contains 15 residues. The CDR3 DNA sequence: TGTGCCAGCAGTTACTCGGTACAGGGTGCCGGGGAGCTGTTTTTT. It yields the protein CASSYSVQGAGELFF.

The chain has TRBV6-8 and TRBJ1-4; no clear D gene. The CDR3 runs to 12 residues. CDR1 and CDR2 (germline): MNHGY, SAAAGT. V shed 6 bases and J shed 11 bases, with 13 bases lying between them. CDR3 loop: CASRGNTRKLFF. The CDR3 DNA is TGTGCCAGCAGGGGAAACACGAGGAAACTGTTTTTT.

The chain uses TRBV19 and TRBJ2-7, with TRBD2 as a possible D gene (5 bases). V was clipped by 1 base and J by 0 bases, with 13 bases between them. Germline assignment: CDR1 LNHDA and CDR2 SQIVND (reference sequence). The CDR3 runs 16 residues. The CDR3, as DNA: TGTGCCAGTAGTATAGCTGCGGGCTTGGGCTCCTACGAGCAGTACTTC. It encodes CASSIAAGLGSYEQYF.

V is TRBV19 and J is TRBJ1-1, with 8 bases fitting TRBD1. The CDR3 length is 16 residues. Looked up from germline, CDR1 is LNHDA and CDR2 is SQIVND (reference sequence). With V trimmed by 4 bases and J by 2 bases, 9 bases remained unmatched. In nucleotides, the CDR3 is TGTGCCAGTAGTACCTCTAGGACAGGGAAAAACACTGAAGCTTTCTTT. It is translated as CASSTSRTGKNTEAFF.

Within the sample, this clone is medium-sized. Different DNA sequences within this sample yield the same CDR3. The chain employs TRBV4-1 and TRBJ2-1; the match to TRBD2 covers 7 bases. CDR3 size: 15 residues. Germline V gives CDR1 MGHRA, CDR2 YSYEKL. Trimming at V came to 0 bases and at J to 3 bases, leaving 2 bases not matched to a gene. CDR3 bases: TGCGCCAGCAGCCAAGACTCTAGCGGCTACAATGAGCAGTTCTTC. It codes for CASSQDSSGYNEQFF.

Many counts were recorded for this clone. This chain joins TRBV11-3 and TRBJ1-4, with a possible D match to TRBD1 (5 bases). CDR3 length: 16 amino acids. CDR1 and CDR2 from the germline V gene are SGHNT and YENEEA. Trimming shortened V by 5 bases and J by 0 bases, and 13 bases separated the two germline ends. CDR3 coding DNA: TGTGCCAGCAGCCCCGGGGCAACTTCAACTAATGAAAAACTGTTTTTT. Encoded protein: CASSPGATSTNEKLFF.

This clone was seen only a few times. This chain joins TRBV28 and TRBJ2-1; TRBD2 agrees at 12 bases. V shed 2 bases and J 9 bases; nucleotides not matched to a gene: 2. The CDR3 contains 14 residues. Germline CDR1 MDHEN, CDR2 SYDVKM. The CDR3 DNA follows: TGTGCCAGCAGTTTAGGACTAGCGGGACTTGAGCAGTTCTTC. Its translation: CASSLGLAGLEQFF.

This clone showed up just a few times. The CDR3 coding sequence is TGTGCCAGCAGCCCGAAGGGCGCGGTTAACAATCAGCCCCAGCATTTT. Protein: CASSPKGAVNNQPQHF. The chain is built from TRBV6-8 and TRBJ1-5; no definite D call. Per germline, CDR1 MNHGY and CDR2 SAAAGT. Deletions cut 6 bases from V and 3 bases from J, with 18 bases between. The CDR3 length is 16 residues.

This clone was observed at least ten times. CDR3: CASSQALGNTGELFF. In nucleotides, the CDR3 is TGCGCCAGCAGCCAAGCCCTGGGGAACACCGGGGAGCTGTTTTTT. The gene calls are TRBV4-1 and TRBJ2-2, with no clear D. This CDR3 is built from 15 residues. V gave up 1 base and J gave up 1 base, with 7 bases separating them. Germline V gene lookup returns CDR1 MGHRA and CDR2 YSYEKL.

This clone was counted only a few times. The rearrangement joins TRBV11-3 to TRBJ1-4, with D possibly being TRBD1 (6 bases). This CDR3 has 14 residues. Per germline, CDR1 SGHNT and CDR2 YENEEA. V lost 3 bases, J lost 7 bases, and 12 bases lay in between. The CDR3 reads CASSLGGASEKLFF. CDR3 in DNA: TGTGCCAGCAGCTTGGGGGGGGCGAGTGAAAAACTGTTTTTT.

The CDR3 reads CSALGGFDEQFF. The CDR3 DNA reads TGCAGCGCCTTGGGCGGGTTCGATGAGCAGTTCTTC. The chain couples TRBV29-1 to TRBJ2-1, with D perhaps matching TRBD2 (5 bases). The CDR3 covers 12 residues. V was shortened by 7 bases and J by 8 bases, with 15 bases between the two germline ends. Per germline, CDR1 SQVTM and CDR2 ANQGSEA.

Ten or more counts support this clone. The rearrangement uses TRBV11-3 and TRBJ2-3, with no clear D. Germline CDR1 and CDR2: SGHNT and YENEEA. The CDR3 covers 15 residues. The germline V and J ends were trimmed by 6 bases and 4 bases, with 17 bases remaining between them. In DNA form, the CDR3 reads TGTGCCAGCAGGAAGGTCGCGGTAAGGGCAGATACGCAGTATTTT. Its translation is CASRKVAVRADTQYF.

V is TRBV5-1 and J is TRBJ2-3; D call uncertain. Per the germline V gene, CDR1 is SGHRS and CDR2 is YFSETQ. V was pared by 0 bases and J by 2 bases, with 7 bases between. The CDR3 length is 14 residues. The CDR3 DNA reads as TGCGCCAGCAGCTTGGGGTACTACACAGATACGCAGTATTTT. It yields the protein CASSLGYYTDTQYF.

This clone was found a few times. The rearrangement joins TRBV5-1 to TRBJ2-2; D gene unclear. The CDR3 runs to 15 residues. The ends were cut back, 0 bases at V and 6 bases at J, with 12 bases in the middle. Looked up from germline, CDR1 is SGHRS and CDR2 is YFSETQ. CDR3 residues: CASSLGVISAGELFF. The CDR3, as DNA: TGCGCCAGCAGCTTGGGAGTTATATCGGCCGGGGAGCTGTTTTTT.

This clone was picked up many times. The chain carries TRBV6-8 and TRBJ2-7; D might be TRBD1 or TRBD2, each matching 5 bases. V was shortened by 6 bases and J by 3 bases, with 21 bases between the two germline ends. In germline, CDR1 is MNHGY, CDR2 SAAAGT. The length of the CDR3 is 16 residues. The chain's CDR3 is CASRQSIREPYYEQYF. DNA for the CDR3: TGTGCCAGCAGACAATCCATCAGGGAGCCCTACTACGAGCAGTACTTC.

This clone has more than one count but fewer than ten. J is TRBJ1-6 and V is TRBV4-1, with 9 bases fitting TRBD1. This CDR3 has 15 amino acids. CDR1 is MGHRA and CDR2 is YSYEKL in the germline V gene. Trimming took 4 bases from V and 6 from J; bases not matched to a gene: 4. The CDR3 nucleotides read TGCGCCAGCAGCCCACCGGGACAGGGTAATTCACCCCTCCACTTT. As protein: CASSPPGQGNSPLHF.

This clone was detected ten times or more. The CDR3 spells CSVEQNGYTF. CDR3 DNA: TGCAGCGTGGAACAGAATGGCTACACCTTC. V and J are TRBV29-1 and TRBJ1-2; D gene unclear. Between the trimmed V and J ends, which lost 6 bases and 6 bases, there was a span of 8 bases. Germline V gene lookup returns CDR1 SQVTM and CDR2 ANQGSEA. This CDR3 has 10 amino acids.

This clone came up many times. The chain carries TRBV11-3 and TRBJ1-5; 7 bases are a match to TRBD1. From germline, CDR1 is SGHNT and CDR2 YENEEA. With V trimmed by 8 bases and J by 1 base, 17 bases remained unmatched. The CDR3 runs 18 residues. The CDR3 sequence is CASGGVTGSTESNQPQHF. CDR3 DNA sequence: TGTGCCAGCGGGGGGGTGACAGGGAGTACTGAAAGCAATCAGCCCCAGCATTTT.

There are many counts of this clone. The chain has TRBV11-3 and TRBJ2-2; 8 bases line up with TRBD1. The CDR3 spans 15 residues. J lost 0 bases, V lost 5 bases, and 2 bases had no gene match. Germline V lookup: CDR1 SGHNT, CDR2 YENEEA. The CDR3 coding sequence is TGTGCCAGCAGCGGACAGGGAACGAACACCGGGGAGCTGTTTTTT. It yields the protein CASSGQGTNTGELFF. The full variable domain, completed using reference TRBV11-3 and TRBJ2-2, is EAGVVQSPRYKIIEKKQPVAFWCNPISGHNTLYWYLQNLGQGPELLIRYENEEAVDDSQLPKDRFSAERLKGVDSTLKIQPAELGDSAVYLCASSGQGTNTGELFFGEGSRLTVL.

The V call is TRBV10-2, the J call TRBJ2-5; no definite D call. The CDR3 runs to 15 residues. Germline V gives CDR1 WSHSY, CDR2 SAAADI. V shed 3 bases and J shed 3 bases, with 14 bases lying between them. The CDR3 is CASSEPRLAEETQYF. CDR3 coding DNA: TGCGCCAGCAGTGAACCCCGTTTAGCCGAAGAGACCCAGTACTTC.

The chain joins TRBV19 to TRBJ2-7, with a weak D call TRBD1 (5 bases). Trimming took off 2 bases at V and 8 bases at J, with 13 bases between the two ends. The CDR3 runs to 13 residues. Germline-derived CDR1 and CDR2 are LNHDA and SQIVND (reference sequence). The CDR3 DNA reads as TGTGCCAGTAGTATACCCCGTACAGGCCAGCAGTACTTC. Its protein is CASSIPRTGQQYF. Using reference TRBV19 and TRBJ2-7 for the parts outside the CDR3, the full variable domain is DGGITQSPKYLFRKEGQNVTLSCEQNLNHDAMYWYRQDPGQGLRLIYYSQIVNDFQKGDIAEGYSVSREKKESFPLTVTSAQKNPTAFYLCASSIPRTGQQYFGPGTRLTVT.

V and J are TRBV4-1 and TRBJ2-7; D gene unclear. Germline V gene data show CDR1 as MGHRA and CDR2 as YSYEKL. The CDR3 has 17 residues. V was pared by 0 bases and J by 0 bases, with 15 bases between. CDR3 residues: CASSQDYLGETSYEQYF. In DNA form, the CDR3 reads TGCGCCAGCAGCCAAGATTATTTGGGTGAGACCTCCTACGAGCAGTACTTC.

The sample holds many counts of this clone. CDR3 in amino acids: CASRTGLSSYNSPLHF. Here the CDR3 DNA reads TGTGCCAGCAGGACAGGGTTGAGCTCCTATAATTCACCCCTCCACTTT. The chain employs TRBV11-3 and TRBJ1-6; 7 positions match TRBD1. Losses at the gene ends were 6 bases for V and 0 bases for J; bases not matched to a gene: 5. CDR1 and CDR2 (germline): SGHNT, YENEEA. There are 16 residues in the CDR3.

The table lists this clone with a few counts. This sequence joins TRBV9 and TRBJ2-3, with TRBD2 matching over 7 bases. The CDR3 is 18 residues long. V lost 5 bases and J lost 2; bases outside the gene matches: 17. The germline gives CDR1 SGDLS, CDR2 YYNGEE. CDR3 protein: CASSFTPSREPLTDTQYF. The CDR3, as DNA: TGTGCCAGCAGTTTCACACCGTCGCGGGAGCCACTCACAGATACGCAGTATTTT.

This clone was seen at least ten times. The CDR3 coding sequence is TGTGCCAGCAGTCCCGTGGGGGGATTCGTTCGGCATGGCTACACCTTC. It is translated as CASSPVGGFVRHGYTF. The chain links TRBV11-3 to TRBJ1-2; tentatively, D is TRBD1 (5 bases). This CDR3 has 16 amino acids. V lost 6 bases and J 6 bases, leaving 23 bases between the germline ends. CDR1 SGHNT and CDR2 YENEEA come from the germline V gene.

The chain recombines TRBV18 with TRBJ2-6; 7 nucleotides line up with TRBD1. CDR1 is KGHSH and CDR2 is LQKENI in the germline V gene. Losses at the gene ends were 2 bases for V and 3 bases for J; bases not matched to a gene: 4. The CDR3 has 16 amino acids. As DNA, the CDR3 is TGTGCCAGCTCACCAGACAGGGAGCGTGGGGCCAACGTCCTGACTTTC. It codes for CASSPDRERGANVLTF.

This clone was found a few times. The chain carries TRBV2 and TRBJ1-2; TRBD1 might be the D (6 bases). CDR1 SNHLY and CDR2 FYNNEI come from the germline V gene. V lost 8 bases and J lost 2, with 12 bases in between. The length of the CDR3 is 13 residues. CDR3: CASAGAVNYGYTF. CDR3 in DNA: TGTGCCAGCGCAGGGGCCGTCAACTATGGCTACACCTTC.

The chain links TRBV12-5 to TRBJ2-3; the D is unclear. V gave up 0 bases and J gave up 0 bases, with 16 bases separating them. Looked up from germline, CDR1 is LGHNT and CDR2 is FRNRAP. The CDR3 length is 18 residues. This CDR3 reads CASGLVPDGSTSTDTQYF. Written as DNA, the CDR3 is TGTGCTAGTGGTTTGGTACCGGACGGTTCAACTAGCACAGATACGCAGTATTTT.

This clone is deemed medium-sized. The chain carries TRBV11-3 and TRBJ2-3, with 7 bases that match TRBD2. In germline, CDR1 is SGHNT, CDR2 YENEEA. The CDR3 contains 14 residues. V was pared by 2 bases and J by 6 bases, with 5 bases of the junction left unmatched. CDR3 coding DNA: TGTGCCAGCAGCTTAACGGGAGGCGAGGATACGCAGTATTTT. This encodes CASSLTGGEDTQYF. The entire variable domain, with the rest obtained from reference TRBV11-3 and TRBJ2-3, is as follows: EAGVVQSPRYKIIEKKQPVAFWCNPISGHNTLYWYLQNLGQGPELLIRYENEEAVDDSQLPKDRFSAERLKGVDSTLKIQPAELGDSAVYLCASSLTGGEDTQYFGPGTRLTVL.

The gene calls are TRBV5-1 and TRBJ2-1, with D perhaps matching TRBD2 (5 bases). V was shortened by 7 bases and J by 5 bases, with 16 bases between the two germline ends. This CDR3 is 14 amino acids long. Germline CDR1 SGHRS, CDR2 YFSETQ. CDR3 protein: CASHQALGDNEQFF. The CDR3 nucleotides read TGCGCCAGCCACCAGGCCCTCGGGGACAATGAGCAGTTCTTC. The whole variable domain, filled in from reference TRBV5-1 and TRBJ2-1, reads KAGVTQTPRYLIKTRGQQVTLSCSPISGHRSVSWYQQTPGQGLQFLFEYFSETQRNKGNFPGRFSGRQFSNSRSEMNVSTLELGDSALYLCASHQALGDNEQFFGPGTRLTVL.

This clone was detected only a few times. The chain recombines TRBV11-3 with TRBJ2-1, with 9 bases aligning to TRBD1. The CDR3 is 15 amino acids. With 3 bases clipped from V and 1 base from J, the junction kept 1 base outside the gene matches. Germline V gene data show CDR1 as SGHNT and CDR2 as YENEEA. The DNA for the CDR3 is TGTGCCAGCAGCTTGACAGGGGGATCCTACAATGAGCAGTTCTTC. Its protein product is CASSLTGGSYNEQFF.